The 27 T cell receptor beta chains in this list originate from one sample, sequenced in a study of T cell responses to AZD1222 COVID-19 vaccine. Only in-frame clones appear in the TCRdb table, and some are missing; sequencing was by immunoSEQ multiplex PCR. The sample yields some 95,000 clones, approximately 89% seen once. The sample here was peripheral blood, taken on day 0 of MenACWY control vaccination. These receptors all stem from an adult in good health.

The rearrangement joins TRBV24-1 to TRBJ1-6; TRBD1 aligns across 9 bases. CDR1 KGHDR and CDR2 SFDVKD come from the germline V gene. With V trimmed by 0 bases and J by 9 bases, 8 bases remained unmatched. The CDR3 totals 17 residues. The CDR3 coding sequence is TGTGCCACCAGTGATTTGGCTCGACAGGGGGAGTCTTCACCCCTCCACTTT. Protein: CATSDLARQGESSPLHF.

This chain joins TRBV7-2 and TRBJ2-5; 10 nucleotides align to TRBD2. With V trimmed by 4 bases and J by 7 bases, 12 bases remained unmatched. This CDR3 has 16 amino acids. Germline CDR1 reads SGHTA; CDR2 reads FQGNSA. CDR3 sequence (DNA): TGTGCCAGCAGCTGGTCTAGCGGGGGTGACCGTGGGACCCAGTACTTC. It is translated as CASSWSSGGDRGTQYF.

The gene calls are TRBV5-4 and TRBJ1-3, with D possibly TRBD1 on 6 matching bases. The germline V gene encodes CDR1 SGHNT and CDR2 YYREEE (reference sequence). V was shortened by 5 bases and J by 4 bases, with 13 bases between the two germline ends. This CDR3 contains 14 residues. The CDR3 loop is CASRSQGSGNTIYF. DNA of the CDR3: TGTGCCAGCAGATCCCAGGGGTCAGGAAACACCATATATTTT.

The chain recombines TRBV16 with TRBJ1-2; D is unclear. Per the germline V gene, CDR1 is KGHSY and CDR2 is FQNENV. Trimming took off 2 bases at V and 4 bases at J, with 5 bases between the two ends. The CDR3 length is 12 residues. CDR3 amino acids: CASSQQSYGYTF. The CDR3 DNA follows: TGTGCCAGCAGCCAACAGTCCTATGGCTACACCTTC.

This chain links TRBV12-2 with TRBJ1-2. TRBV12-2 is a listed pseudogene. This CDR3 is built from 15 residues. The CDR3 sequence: CASRLRRTELYGYTF. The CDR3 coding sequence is TGTGCAAGTCGCTTGAGAAGGACGGAACTTTATGGCTACACCTTC.

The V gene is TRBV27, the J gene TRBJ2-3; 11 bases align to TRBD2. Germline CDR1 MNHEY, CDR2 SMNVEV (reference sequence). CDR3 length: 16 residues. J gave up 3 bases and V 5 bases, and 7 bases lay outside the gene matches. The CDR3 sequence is CASSPTTSGTTDTQYF. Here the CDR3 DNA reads TGTGCCAGCAGTCCTACGACTAGCGGGACAACAGATACGCAGTATTTT.

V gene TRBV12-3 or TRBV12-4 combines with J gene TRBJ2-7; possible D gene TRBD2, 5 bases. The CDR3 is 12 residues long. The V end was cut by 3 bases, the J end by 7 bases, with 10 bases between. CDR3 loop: CASSFSGKEQYF. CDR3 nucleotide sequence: TGTGCCAGCAGTTTTTCCGGGAAGGAGCAGTACTTC.

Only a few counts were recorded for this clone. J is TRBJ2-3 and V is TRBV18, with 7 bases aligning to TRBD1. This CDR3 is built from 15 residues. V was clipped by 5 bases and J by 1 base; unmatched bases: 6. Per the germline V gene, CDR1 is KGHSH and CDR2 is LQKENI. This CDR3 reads CASSARTGRTDTQYF. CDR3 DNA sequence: TGTGCCAGCTCAGCTCGGACAGGACGCACAGATACGCAGTATTTT.

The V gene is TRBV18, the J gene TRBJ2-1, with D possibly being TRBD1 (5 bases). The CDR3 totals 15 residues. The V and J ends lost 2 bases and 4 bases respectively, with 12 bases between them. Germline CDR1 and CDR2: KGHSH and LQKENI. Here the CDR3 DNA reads TGTGCCAGCTCACCATCAGGGTGGGTTTACAATGAGCAGTTCTTC. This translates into CASSPSGWVYNEQFF.

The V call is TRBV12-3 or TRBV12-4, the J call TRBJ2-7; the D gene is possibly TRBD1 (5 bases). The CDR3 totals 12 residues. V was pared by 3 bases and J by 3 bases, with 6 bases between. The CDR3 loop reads CASSFQGYEQYF. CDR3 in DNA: TGTGCCAGCAGTTTCCAGGGCTACGAGCAGTACTTC.

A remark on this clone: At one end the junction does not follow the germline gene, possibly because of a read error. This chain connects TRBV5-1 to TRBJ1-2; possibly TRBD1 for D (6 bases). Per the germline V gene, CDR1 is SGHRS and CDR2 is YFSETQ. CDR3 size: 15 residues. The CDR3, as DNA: TGCGCCAGCAGGTTGGACAGAGCCCATAACTATGGCTACACCTTC. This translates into CASRLDRAHNYGYTF.

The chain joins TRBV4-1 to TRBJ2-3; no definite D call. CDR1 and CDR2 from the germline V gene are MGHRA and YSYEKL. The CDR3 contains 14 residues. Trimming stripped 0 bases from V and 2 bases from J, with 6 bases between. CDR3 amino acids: CASSQEHTTDTQYF. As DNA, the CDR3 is TGCGCCAGCAGCCAAGAACATACCACAGATACGCAGTATTTT.

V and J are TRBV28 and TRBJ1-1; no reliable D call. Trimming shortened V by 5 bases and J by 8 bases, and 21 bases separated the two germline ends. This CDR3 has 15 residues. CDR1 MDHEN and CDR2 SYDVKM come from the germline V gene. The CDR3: CASSPSGSLRIEAFF. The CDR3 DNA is TGTGCCAGCAGTCCCTCAGGATCACTACGGATCGAAGCTTTCTTT.

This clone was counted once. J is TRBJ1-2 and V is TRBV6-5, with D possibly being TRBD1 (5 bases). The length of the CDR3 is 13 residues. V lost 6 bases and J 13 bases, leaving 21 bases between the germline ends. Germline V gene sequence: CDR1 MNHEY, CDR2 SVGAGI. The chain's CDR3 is CASRGPAGLPATF. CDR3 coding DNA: TGTGCCAGCAGGGGACCGGCCGGACTCCCTGCCACCTTC.

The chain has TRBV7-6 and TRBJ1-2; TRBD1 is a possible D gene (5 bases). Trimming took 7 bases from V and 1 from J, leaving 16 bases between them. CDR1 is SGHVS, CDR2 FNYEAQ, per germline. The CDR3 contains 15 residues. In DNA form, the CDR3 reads TGTGCCAGCAACCCGAACTTGGGGGGTAACTATGGCTACACCTTC. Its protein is CASNPNLGGNYGYTF. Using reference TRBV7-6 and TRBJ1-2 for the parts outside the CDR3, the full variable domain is GAGVSQSPRYKVTKRGQDVALRCDPISGHVSLYWYRQALGQGPEFLTYFNYEAQQDKSGLPNDRFSAERPEGSISTLTIQRTEQRDSAMYRCASNPNLGGNYGYTFGSGTRLTVV.

CDR3 bases: TGTGCCATCAGCCAGACAGGTAGGAACACTGAAGCTTTCTTT. Translating it yields CAISQTGRNTEAFF. V is TRBV10-3 and J is TRBJ1-1, with D perhaps TRBD1 (6 bases). Trimming removed 6 bases from V and 1 base from J, with 12 bases in between. Looked up from germline, CDR1 is ENHRY and CDR2 is SYGVKD. The CDR3 is 14 residues long.

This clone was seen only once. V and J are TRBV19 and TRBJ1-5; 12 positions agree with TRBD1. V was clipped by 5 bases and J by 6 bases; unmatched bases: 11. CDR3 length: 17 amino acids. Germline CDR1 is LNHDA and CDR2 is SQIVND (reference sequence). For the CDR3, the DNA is TGTGCCAGTAGTCTCTACCCGGGACAGGGGGCAACTCAGCCCCAGCATTTT. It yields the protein CASSLYPGQGATQPQHF.

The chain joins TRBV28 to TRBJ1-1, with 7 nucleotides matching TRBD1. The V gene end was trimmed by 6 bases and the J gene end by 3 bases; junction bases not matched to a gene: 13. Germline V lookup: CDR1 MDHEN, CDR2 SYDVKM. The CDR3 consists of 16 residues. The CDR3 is CASRPLRDSSDTEAFF. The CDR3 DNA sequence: TGTGCCAGCAGGCCGTTACGGGACAGCAGTGACACTGAAGCTTTCTTT.

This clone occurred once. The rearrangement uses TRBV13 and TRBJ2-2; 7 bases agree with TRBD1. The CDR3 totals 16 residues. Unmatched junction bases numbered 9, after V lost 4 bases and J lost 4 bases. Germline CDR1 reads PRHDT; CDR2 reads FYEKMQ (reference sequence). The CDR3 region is CASSSINDRATGELFF. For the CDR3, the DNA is TGTGCCAGCAGCTCGATTAACGACAGGGCCACCGGGGAGCTGTTTTTT.

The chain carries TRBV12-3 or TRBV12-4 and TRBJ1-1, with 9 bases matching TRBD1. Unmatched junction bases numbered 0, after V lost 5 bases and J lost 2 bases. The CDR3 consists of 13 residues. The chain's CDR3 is CASSTGGNTEAFF. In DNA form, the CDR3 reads TGTGCCAGCAGTACAGGGGGCAACACTGAAGCTTTCTTT.

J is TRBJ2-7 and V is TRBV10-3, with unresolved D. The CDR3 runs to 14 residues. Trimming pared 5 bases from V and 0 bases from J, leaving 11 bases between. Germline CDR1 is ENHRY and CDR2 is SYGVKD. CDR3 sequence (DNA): TGTGCCATCAGTTACTACACGGACTCCTACGAGCAGTACTTC. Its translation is CAISYYTDSYEQYF.

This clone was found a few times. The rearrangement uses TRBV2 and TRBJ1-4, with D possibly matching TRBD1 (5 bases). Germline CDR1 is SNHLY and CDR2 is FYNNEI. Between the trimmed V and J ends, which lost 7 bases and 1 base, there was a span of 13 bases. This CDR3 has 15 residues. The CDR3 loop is CASTISQETNEKLFF. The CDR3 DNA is TGTGCCAGCACCATCTCACAGGAAACTAATGAAAAACTGTTTTTT.

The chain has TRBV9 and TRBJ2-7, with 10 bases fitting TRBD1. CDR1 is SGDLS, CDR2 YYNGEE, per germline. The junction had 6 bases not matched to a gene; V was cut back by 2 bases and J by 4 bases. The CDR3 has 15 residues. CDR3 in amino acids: CASSVSGTGDYEQYF. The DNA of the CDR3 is TGTGCCAGCAGCGTCTCCGGGACAGGGGATTACGAGCAGTACTTC.

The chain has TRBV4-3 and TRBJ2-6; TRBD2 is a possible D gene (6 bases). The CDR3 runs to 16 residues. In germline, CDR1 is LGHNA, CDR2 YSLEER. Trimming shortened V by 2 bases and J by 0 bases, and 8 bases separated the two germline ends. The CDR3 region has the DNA TGCGCCAGCAGCCAACTAGCGAGCTCTGGGGCCAACGTCCTGACTTTC. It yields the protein CASSQLASSGANVLTF.

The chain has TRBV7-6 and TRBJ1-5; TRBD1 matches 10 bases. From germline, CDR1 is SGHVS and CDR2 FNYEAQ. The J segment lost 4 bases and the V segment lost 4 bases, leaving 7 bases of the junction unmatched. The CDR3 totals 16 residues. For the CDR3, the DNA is TGTGCCAGCAGCTCCGGGACAGGGGCTCTAAATCAGCCCCAGCATTTT. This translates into CASSSGTGALNQPQHF.

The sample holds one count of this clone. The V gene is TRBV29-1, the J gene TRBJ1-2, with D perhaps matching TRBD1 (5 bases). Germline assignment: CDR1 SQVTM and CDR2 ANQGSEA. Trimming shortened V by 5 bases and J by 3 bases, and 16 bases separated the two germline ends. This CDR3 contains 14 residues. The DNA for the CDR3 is TGCAGCGTTTATGGGGCCGGATTATACTATGGCTACACCTTC. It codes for CSVYGAGLYYGYTF.

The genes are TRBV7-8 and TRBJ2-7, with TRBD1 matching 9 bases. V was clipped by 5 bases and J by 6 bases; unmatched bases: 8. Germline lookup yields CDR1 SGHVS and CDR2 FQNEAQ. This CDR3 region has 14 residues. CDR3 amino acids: CASSPGTGPGEQYF. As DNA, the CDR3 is TGTGCCAGCAGCCCCGGGACAGGGCCTGGCGAGCAGTACTTC. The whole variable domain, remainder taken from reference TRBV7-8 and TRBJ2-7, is GAGVSQSPRYKVAKRGQDVALRCDPISGHVSLFWYQQALGQGPEFLTYFQNEAQLDKSGLPSDRFFAERPEGSVSTLKIQRTQQEDSAVYLCASSPGTGPGEQYFGPGTRLTVT.